Reported below is one T cell receptor (beta chain). Antigen specificity is unknown. TCRdb fed the 5' RACE reads into MiXCR, producing one record per CDR3 protein. The sample has approximately 100,000 distinct CDR3 sequences, almost 8.5% seen once. Germline V gene data show CDR1 as SQVTM and CDR2 as ANQGSEA. The CDR3 is 13 amino acids. Trimming removed 7 bases from V and 0 bases from J, with 9 bases in between. The data were taken from a study of CD8 T cells in ankylosing spondylitis. Study findings and constraints: About eight highly homologous variants made up a TCR beta motif that seemed to typify ankylosing spondylitis blood.

The rearrangement links TRBV29-1 to TRBJ2-2; possible D gene TRBD1, 6 bases. Sequences were obtained from blood, either unsorted or a sorted T cell fraction (not recorded which). This TCR derives from a male donor with ankylosing spondylitis or in good health (not recorded which). The CDR3 DNA is TGCAGCGCCCGACAGGCGAACACCGGGGAGCTGTTTTTT. This sequence encodes CSARQANTGELFF.